Listed here are 32 T cell receptor beta chains from one sample, sequenced in a study of T cells in localized non-small cell lung cancer. Repertoires were generated with immunoSEQ multiplex PCR, while TCRdb's copy carries only in-frame clones and drops some. The table has 100,000 to 150,000 clones, more than 70% seen once. Material: peripheral blood, obtained before any cancer treatment. The source of these receptors is a female donor over 55 with stage I lung adenocarcinoma.

The chain employs TRBV11-3 and TRBJ2-7; D is unclear. Trimming took off 5 bases at V and 4 bases at J, with 9 bases between the two ends. Per germline, CDR1 SGHNT and CDR2 YENEEA. This CDR3 comprises 12 residues. CDR3 bases: TGTGCCAGCAGCCAAGGACCATACGAGCAGTACTTC. Protein: CASSQGPYEQYF.

The chain has TRBV23-1 and TRBJ2-4, with 7 bases that match TRBD1. TRBV23-1 is sorted into the ORF group, with uncertain function. With 7 bases clipped from V and 2 bases from J, the junction kept 8 bases outside the gene matches. The CDR3 runs to 15 residues. Here the CDR3 reads CASTQGILTKNIQYF. DNA of the CDR3: TGCGCCAGCACACAGGGGATTCTGACCAAAAACATTCAGTACTTC.

The chain carries TRBV10-1 and TRBJ1-2; 12 positions agree with TRBD1. The CDR3 contains 13 residues. V was clipped by 6 bases and J by 13 bases; unmatched bases: 9. Per the germline V gene, CDR1 is WNHNN and CDR2 is SYGVQD (reference sequence). The CDR3 DNA is TGCGCCAGCAGCCCCGGGACAGGGGGCGCGGTCACCTTC. Its translation is CASSPGTGGAVTF.

The CDR3: CASSEPRAGERGPRTGELFF. As DNA, the CDR3 is TGTGCCAGCAGCGAGCCCAGGGCGGGAGAACGGGGACCAAGGACCGGGGAGCTGTTTTTT. The gene calls are TRBV9 and TRBJ2-2; 7 bases align to TRBD2. The length of the CDR3 is 20 residues. Trimming at V came to 3 bases and at J to 5 bases, leaving 22 bases not matched to a gene. The V gene's germline CDR1 is SGDLS and CDR2 YYNGEE.

Written as DNA, the CDR3 is TGTGCCAGCAGTGTGGGACAGAACACTGAAGCTTTCTTT. It codes for CASSVGQNTEAFF. The genes are TRBV6-1 and TRBJ1-1, with a possible D match to TRBD1 (6 bases). Germline-derived CDR1 and CDR2 are MNHNS and SASEGT. V was shortened by 4 bases and J by 1 base, with 7 bases between the two germline ends. This CDR3 has 13 amino acids.

CDR3 coding DNA: TGTGCCAGCCACCCCGGGGGGACCAACTCCTACGAGCAGTACTTC. Its translation: CASHPGGTNSYEQYF. The chain carries TRBV27 and TRBJ2-7; 7 bases agree with TRBD2. This CDR3 comprises 15 residues. The V segment lost 8 bases and the J segment 0 bases; nucleotides outside the gene matches: 10. Germline V gene data show CDR1 as MNHEY and CDR2 as SMNVEV (reference sequence).

This chain connects TRBV27 to TRBJ2-3; TRBD2 agrees at 7 bases. Germline V CDR1 and CDR2: MNHEY, SMNVEV (reference sequence). V lost 3 bases to trimming and J lost 6 bases; unmatched junction nucleotides: 9. This CDR3 contains 15 residues. The CDR3 DNA follows: TGTGCCAGCAGTTTCGGGGGAGGGCTTGGCGATACGCAGTATTTT. It specifies CASSFGGGLGDTQYF.

The J gene is TRBJ2-7, the V gene TRBV30, with D possibly matching TRBD1 (6 bases). The germline V gene encodes CDR1 GTSNPN and CDR2 SVGIG (reference sequence). This CDR3 contains 11 residues. V gave up 4 bases and J gave up 3 bases, with 7 bases separating them. CDR3 in DNA: TGTGCCTGGACGGACAGCTACGAGCAGTACTTC. This encodes CAWTDSYEQYF.

The chain is built from TRBV19 and TRBJ1-3, with D uncertain. V shed 6 bases and J shed 7 bases, with 7 bases lying between them. Germline CDR1 is LNHDA and CDR2 is SQIVND (reference sequence). This CDR3 comprises 11 residues. This CDR3 reads CASRVLNTIYF. CDR3 in DNA: TGTGCCAGTAGGGTCCTGAACACCATATATTTT. Looking up the rest from reference TRBV19 and TRBJ1-3 gives the full variable domain: DGGITQSPKYLFRKEGQNVTLSCEQNLNHDAMYWYRQDPGQGLRLIYYSQIVNDFQKGDIAEGYSVSREKKESFPLTVTSAQKNPTAFYLCASRVLNTIYFGEGSWLTVV.

V is TRBV5-6 and J is TRBJ2-7; TRBD2 is a possible D gene (6 bases). Trimming shortened V by 4 bases and J by 3 bases, and 17 bases separated the two germline ends. Germline loops: CDR1 SGHDT, CDR2 YYEEEE. The CDR3 runs 15 residues. CDR3 DNA sequence: TGTGCCAGCAGCCCGGTGGGGGGAGACAACTACGAGCAGTACTTC. It translates to CASSPVGGDNYEQYF.

V usage is TRBV4-1 and J usage is TRBJ1-5; possible D gene TRBD1, 6 bases. The V and J ends lost 1 base and 5 bases respectively, with 15 bases between them. This CDR3 is built from 16 residues. Germline CDR1 MGHRA, CDR2 YSYEKL. This CDR3 is CASSQVLGGVDQPQHF. Written as DNA, the CDR3 is TGCGCCAGCAGCCAAGTATTAGGGGGGGTTGATCAGCCCCAGCATTTT.

The rearrangement uses TRBV4-1 and TRBJ2-2; possible D gene TRBD2, 5 bases. CDR3 size: 18 residues. V was shortened by 3 bases and J by 1 base, with 18 bases between the two germline ends. Germline CDR1 MGHRA, CDR2 YSYEKL. The DNA for the CDR3 is TGCGCCAGCAGCCAGAGGGAGAACTTAGTAGTGAACACCGGGGAGCTGTTTTTT. Translated, it gives CASSQRENLVVNTGELFF.

The chain links TRBV2 to TRBJ2-1, with TRBD2 matching 9 bases. The V segment lost 7 bases and the J segment 6 bases; nucleotides outside the gene matches: 10. Germline loops: CDR1 SNHLY, CDR2 FYNNEI. The CDR3 length is 15 residues. This chain's CDR3 is CASTVAASGTNEQFF. The CDR3 DNA sequence: TGTGCCAGCACGGTTGCGGCTAGCGGGACCAATGAGCAGTTCTTC.

This chain links TRBV28 with TRBJ2-7, with D tentatively TRBD2 (6 bases). The ends were cut back, 3 bases at V and 4 bases at J, with 13 bases in the middle. This CDR3 has 14 amino acids. The germline V gene has CDR1 MDHEN and CDR2 SYDVKM. The chain's CDR3 is CASSLMREAYEQYF. In nucleotides, the CDR3 is TGTGCCAGCAGTTTGATGAGGGAGGCTTACGAGCAGTACTTC.

The chain uses TRBV7-9 and TRBJ2-3; D remains ambiguous. Germline V gene sequence: CDR1 SEHNR, CDR2 FQNEAQ (reference sequence). V was pared by 3 bases and J by 0 bases, with 7 bases between. This CDR3 has 14 residues. CDR3 protein: CASSFGTSTDTQYF. The CDR3 coding sequence is TGTGCCAGCAGCTTTGGTACTAGCACAGATACGCAGTATTTT.

The chain is built from TRBV27 and TRBJ2-7; perhaps TRBD2 as D (5 bases). Germline loops: CDR1 MNHEY, CDR2 SMNVEV (reference sequence). V was shortened by 2 bases and J by 1 base, with 15 bases between the two germline ends. The CDR3 consists of 16 residues. The CDR3 is CASSLTPGWGSYEQYF. DNA of the CDR3: TGTGCCAGCAGTTTAACCCCGGGGTGGGGTTCCTACGAGCAGTACTTC.

The chain carries TRBV6-1 and TRBJ2-5; perhaps TRBD1 as D (7 bases). The CDR3 has 15 amino acids. CDR1 is MNHNS, CDR2 SASEGT, per germline. V lost 7 bases and J 1 base, leaving 16 bases between the germline ends. This CDR3 is CASTRFRGAQETQYF. The CDR3 DNA sequence: TGTGCCAGCACCCGATTCAGGGGGGCCCAAGAGACCCAGTACTTC.

V gene TRBV25-1 combines with J gene TRBJ1-2; 7 bases are a match to TRBD1. CDR3 length: 14 residues. Trimming cost V 2 bases and J 4 bases; bases outside gene matches: 4. Germline V gives CDR1 MGHDK, CDR2 SYGVNS. The CDR3 sequence is CASSEGGTVYGYTF. DNA of the CDR3: TGTGCCAGCAGTGAAGGTGGGACAGTCTATGGCTACACCTTC.

The chain carries TRBV6-1 and TRBJ2-4; no firm D call. Germline V gives CDR1 MNHNS, CDR2 SASEGT. Trimming removed 4 bases at V and 1 base at J, with 14 bases between. The CDR3 sequence is 16 residues long. CDR3 DNA sequence: TGTGCCAGCAGTGGTTCTATAACAGTGGCCAAAAACATTCAGTACTTC. It encodes CASSGSITVAKNIQYF.

This clone was seen a single time. The CDR3, as DNA: TGCGCCACCCAGGACCTGGCGGGTTCCAACACCGGGGAGCTGTTTTTT. Its translation: CATQDLAGSNTGELFF. The chain links TRBV5-1 to TRBJ2-2; a possible D gene is TRBD2 (5 bases). CDR1 and CDR2 from the germline V gene are SGHRS and YFSETQ. The V end lost 9 bases, the J end lost 2 bases, and 20 bases lay between the germline ends. There are 16 residues in the CDR3.

The rearrangement links TRBV5-1 to TRBJ2-3, with TRBD2 as a possible D gene (6 bases). Deletions cut 0 bases from V and 0 bases from J, with 11 bases between. The CDR3 extends over 16 amino acids. Germline values: CDR1 SGHRS, CDR2 YFSETQ. As DNA, the CDR3 is TGCGCCAGCAGCTTGGTCGGGAGCCACAGCACAGATACGCAGTATTTT. Amino acids: CASSLVGSHSTDTQYF.

V is TRBV4-1 and J is TRBJ1-5, with a possible D match to TRBD1 (5 bases). V dropped 5 bases and J dropped 0 bases, with 11 bases sitting between them. Germline CDR1 is MGHRA and CDR2 is YSYEKL. The CDR3 consists of 15 residues. As DNA, the CDR3 is TGCGCCAGCAGCTCCTTAGGGGCTAGCAATCAGCCCCAGCATTTT. Amino acids: CASSSLGASNQPQHF.

This chain joins TRBV7-2 and TRBJ2-5; D unclear. V lost 2 bases to trimming and J lost 4 bases, with 14 bases between them. Germline V lookup: CDR1 SGHTA, CDR2 FQGNSA. The CDR3 sequence is 15 residues long. CDR3 residues: CASSLYSAASETQYF. As DNA, the CDR3 is TGTGCCAGCAGCTTATACAGCGCGGCGTCAGAGACCCAGTACTTC. Supplemented by reference TRBV7-2 and TRBJ2-5, the full variable domain reads GAGVSQSPSNKVTEKGKDVELRCDPISGHTALYWYRQSLGQGLEFLIYFQGNSAPDKSGLPSDRFSAERTGGSVSTLTIQRTQQEDSAVYLCASSLYSAASETQYFGPGTRLLVL.

J is TRBJ2-1 and V is TRBV5-4; D may match TRBD1 or TRBD2 (5 bases each). V was cut by 3 bases and J by 5 bases, with 18 bases left in between. In germline, CDR1 is SGHNT, CDR2 YYREEE (reference sequence). The CDR3 runs to 16 residues. The CDR3 region is CASSYITGTIHNEQFF. The CDR3, as DNA: TGTGCCAGCAGCTACATAACCGGGACGATTCACAATGAGCAGTTCTTC.

The chain carries TRBV5-1 and TRBJ2-3, with 9 bases lining up with TRBD2. V lost 4 bases and J lost 2; bases outside the gene matches: 8. Germline lookup yields CDR1 SGHRS and CDR2 YFSETQ. The CDR3 extends over 16 amino acids. The CDR3 nucleotides are TGCGCCAGCAGCCCACGACTAGCGGAGACCACAGATACGCAGTATTTT. Its translation: CASSPRLAETTDTQYF.

The rearrangement joins TRBV7-3 to TRBJ1-1; D is uncertain. Trimming cost V 0 bases and J 3 bases, with 8 bases left between them. The germline CDR1 and CDR2 sequences are SGHTA and FQGTGA. The CDR3 consists of 14 residues. The CDR3 loop reads CASSLTGADTEAFF. CDR3 coding DNA: TGTGCCAGCAGCTTAACTGGAGCCGACACTGAAGCTTTCTTT.

The chain links TRBV5-8 to TRBJ2-2; D is undetermined. Germline CDR1 is SGHTS and CDR2 is YDEGEE. This CDR3 contains 19 residues. V lost 1 base and J lost 2, with 21 bases in between. CDR3 loop: CASSLWGGELQENTGELFF. In DNA, the CDR3 is TGTGCCAGCAGCTTGTGGGGTGGTGAACTTCAAGAAAACACCGGGGAGCTGTTTTTT.

The J gene is TRBJ2-2, the V gene TRBV6-1, with unresolved D. This CDR3 spans 15 amino acids. V was clipped by 5 bases and J by 3 bases, with 13 bases between them. Germline CDR1 is MNHNS and CDR2 is SASEGT. CDR3 sequence (DNA): TGTGCCAGCAGTAAAACGTTTGAGTACACCGGGGAGCTGTTTTTT. This gives the protein CASSKTFEYTGELFF.

The J gene is TRBJ2-7, the V gene TRBV30, with D possibly matching TRBD2 (6 bases). Trimming removed 3 bases at V and 3 bases at J, with 12 bases between. Germline-derived CDR1 and CDR2 are GTSNPN and SVGIG (reference sequence). CDR3 size: 13 residues. The CDR3 DNA reads TGTGCCTGGAGGACCGGGACTTTCTACGAGCAGTACTTC. Translated: CAWRTGTFYEQYF.

This clone was counted a single time. The chain couples TRBV21-1 to TRBJ1-4. TRBV21-1 is shown as a pseudogene. This CDR3 contains 14 residues. The CDR3 reads CASSSRDPRSKLFF. The DNA for the CDR3 is TGTGCCAGCAGCTCCCGGGACCCCCGGTCGAAACTGTTTTTT.

This sequence joins TRBV5-1 and TRBJ1-2; 8 bases agree with TRBD1. The CDR3 has 14 amino acids. V shed 4 bases and J 2 bases; nucleotides not matched to a gene: 4. Germline V CDR1 and CDR2: SGHRS, YFSETQ. CDR3 coding DNA: TGCGCCAGCAGCGACGGACAGGGCAACTATGGCTACACCTTC. This gives the protein CASSDGQGNYGYTF.

The rearrangement uses TRBV2 and TRBJ2-1, with D perhaps being TRBD1 or TRBD2 (5 bases each). V was pared by 10 bases and J by 1 base, with 11 bases between. The CDR3 consists of 13 residues. Germline loops: CDR1 SNHLY, CDR2 FYNNEI. Written as DNA, the CDR3 is TGTGCCACCGGGACGGAGTCCTACAATGAGCAGTTCTTC. It codes for CATGTESYNEQFF.